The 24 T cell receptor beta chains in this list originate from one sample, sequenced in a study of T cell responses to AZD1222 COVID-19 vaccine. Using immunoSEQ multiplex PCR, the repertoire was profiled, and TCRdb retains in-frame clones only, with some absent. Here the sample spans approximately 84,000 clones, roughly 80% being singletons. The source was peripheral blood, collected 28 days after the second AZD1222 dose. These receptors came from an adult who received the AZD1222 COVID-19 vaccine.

The CDR3 loop is CATEGTEAFF. In DNA form, the CDR3 reads TGTGCCACCGAGGGCACTGAAGCTTTCTTT. The V gene is TRBV28, the J gene TRBJ1-1; D remains ambiguous. Trimming cost V 10 bases and J 4 bases, with 7 bases left between them. From germline, CDR1 is MDHEN and CDR2 SYDVKM. The CDR3 sequence is 10 residues long.

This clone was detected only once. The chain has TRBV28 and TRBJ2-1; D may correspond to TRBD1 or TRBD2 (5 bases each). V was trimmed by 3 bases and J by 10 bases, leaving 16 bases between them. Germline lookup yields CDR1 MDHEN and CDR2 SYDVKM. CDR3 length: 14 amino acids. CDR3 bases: TGTGCCAGCAGTTTGAGGGGCCCCGGGAAGGAGCAGTTCTTC. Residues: CASSLRGPGKEQFF.

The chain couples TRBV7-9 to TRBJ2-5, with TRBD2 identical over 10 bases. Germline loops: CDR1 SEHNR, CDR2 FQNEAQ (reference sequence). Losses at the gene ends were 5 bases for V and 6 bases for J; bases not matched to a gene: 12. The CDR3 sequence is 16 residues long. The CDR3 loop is CASSPRGLAGEKTQYF. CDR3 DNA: TGTGCCAGCAGCCCCCGAGGGCTAGCGGGAGAGAAGACCCAGTACTTC.

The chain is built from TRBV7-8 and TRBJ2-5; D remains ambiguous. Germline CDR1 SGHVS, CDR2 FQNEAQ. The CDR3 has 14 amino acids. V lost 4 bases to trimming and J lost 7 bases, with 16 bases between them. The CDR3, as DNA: TGTGCCAGCAGCTCCTCGTCGGACGCAGGGACCCAGTACTTC. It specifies CASSSSSDAGTQYF.

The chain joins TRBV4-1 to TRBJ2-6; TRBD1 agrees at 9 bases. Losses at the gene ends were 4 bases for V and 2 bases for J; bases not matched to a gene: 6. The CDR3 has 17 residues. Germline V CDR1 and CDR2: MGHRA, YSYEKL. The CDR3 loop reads CASSRTTGGAGANVLTF. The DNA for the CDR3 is TGCGCCAGCAGCCGCACAACAGGGGGCGCTGGGGCCAACGTCCTGACTTTC.

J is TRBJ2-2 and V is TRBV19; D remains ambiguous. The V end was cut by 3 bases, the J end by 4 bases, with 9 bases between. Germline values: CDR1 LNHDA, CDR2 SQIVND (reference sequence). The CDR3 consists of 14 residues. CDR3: CASSIIVPTGELFF. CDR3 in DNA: TGTGCCAGTAGTATTATAGTTCCCACCGGGGAGCTGTTTTTT.

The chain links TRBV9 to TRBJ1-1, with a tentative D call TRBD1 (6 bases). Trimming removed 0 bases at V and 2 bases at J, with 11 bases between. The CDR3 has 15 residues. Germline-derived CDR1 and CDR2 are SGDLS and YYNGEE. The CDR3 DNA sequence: TGTGCCAGCAGCGTAGACCAGGGGTCTAACACTGAAGCTTTCTTT. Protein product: CASSVDQGSNTEAFF. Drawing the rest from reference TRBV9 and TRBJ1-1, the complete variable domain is DSGVTQTPKHLITATGQRVTLRCSPRSGDLSVYWYQQSLDQGLQFLIQYYNGEERAKGNILERFSAQQFPDLHSELNLSSLELGDSALYFCASSVDQGSNTEAFFGQGTRLTVV.

CDR3 nucleotides: TGTGCCAGTAGTATCCTTGGACAGATTGAAGCTTTCTTT. Translating it yields CASSILGQIEAFF. The V gene is TRBV19, the J gene TRBJ1-1; possibly TRBD1 for D (6 bases). Germline values: CDR1 LNHDA, CDR2 SQIVND (reference sequence). The V end was cut by 3 bases, the J end by 7 bases, with 12 bases between. The CDR3 sequence is 13 residues long. The full variable domain, in which reference TRBV19 and TRBJ1-1 provide the parts outside the CDR3, is DGGITQSPKYLFRKEGQNVTLSCEQNLNHDAMYWYRQDPGQGLRLIYYSQIVNDFQKGDIAEGYSVSREKKESFPLTVTSAQKNPTAFYLCASSILGQIEAFFGQGTRLTVV.

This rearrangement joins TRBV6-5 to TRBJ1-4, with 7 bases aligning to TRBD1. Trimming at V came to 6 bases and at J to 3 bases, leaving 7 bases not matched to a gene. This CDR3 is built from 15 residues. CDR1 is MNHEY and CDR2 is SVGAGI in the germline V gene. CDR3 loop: CASRPLDRSNEKLFF. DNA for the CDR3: TGTGCCAGCAGGCCATTGGACAGGTCTAATGAAAAACTGTTTTTT.

The CDR3 region is CASSPTLEGPYEQYF. CDR3 DNA: TGTGCCAGCAGCCCTACATTGGAGGGCCCCTACGAGCAGTACTTC. V and J are TRBV7-2 and TRBJ2-7; TRBD2 might be the D (6 bases). Germline CDR1 SGHTA, CDR2 FQGNSA. This CDR3 is built from 15 residues. V lost 5 bases and J lost 2, with 16 bases in between.

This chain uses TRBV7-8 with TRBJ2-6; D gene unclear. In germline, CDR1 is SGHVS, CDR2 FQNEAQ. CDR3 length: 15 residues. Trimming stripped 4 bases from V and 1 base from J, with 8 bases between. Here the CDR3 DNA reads TGTGCCAGCAGCTCCTTTAAATCTGGGGCCAACGTCCTGACTTTC. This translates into CASSSFKSGANVLTF.

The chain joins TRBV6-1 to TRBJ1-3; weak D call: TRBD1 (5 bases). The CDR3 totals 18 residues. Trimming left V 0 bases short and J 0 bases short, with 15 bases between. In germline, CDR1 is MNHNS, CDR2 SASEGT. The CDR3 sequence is CASSEAIAGPYSGNTIYF. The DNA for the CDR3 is TGTGCCAGCAGTGAAGCAATCGCAGGGCCTTACTCTGGAAACACCATATATTTT.

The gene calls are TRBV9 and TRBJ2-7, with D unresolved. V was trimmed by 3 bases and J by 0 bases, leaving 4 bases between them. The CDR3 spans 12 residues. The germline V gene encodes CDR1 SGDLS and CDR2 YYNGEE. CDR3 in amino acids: CASSAGSYEQYF. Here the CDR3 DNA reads TGTGCCAGCAGCGCTGGCTCCTACGAGCAGTACTTC.

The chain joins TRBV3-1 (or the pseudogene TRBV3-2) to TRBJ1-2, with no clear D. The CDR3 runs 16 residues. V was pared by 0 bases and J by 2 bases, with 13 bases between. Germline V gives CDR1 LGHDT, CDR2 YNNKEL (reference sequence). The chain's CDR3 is CASSQDASTLNYGYTF. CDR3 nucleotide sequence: TGTGCCAGCAGCCAAGATGCCTCTACCTTAAACTATGGCTACACCTTC.

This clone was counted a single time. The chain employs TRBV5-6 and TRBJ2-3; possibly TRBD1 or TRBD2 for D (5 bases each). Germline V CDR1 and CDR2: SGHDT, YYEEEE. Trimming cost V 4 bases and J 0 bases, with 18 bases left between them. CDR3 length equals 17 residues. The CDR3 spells CASSRWDPTGSTDTQYF. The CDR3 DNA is TGTGCCAGCAGCCGGTGGGACCCCACGGGCAGCACAGATACGCAGTATTTT.

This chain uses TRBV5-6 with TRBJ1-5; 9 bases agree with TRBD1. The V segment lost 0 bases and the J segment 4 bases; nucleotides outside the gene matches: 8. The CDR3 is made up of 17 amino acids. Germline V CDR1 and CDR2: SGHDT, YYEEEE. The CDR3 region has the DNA TGTGCCAGCAGCTTGGGTCCGGGACAGGGCTTTAATCAGCCCCAGCATTTT. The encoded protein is CASSLGPGQGFNQPQHF.

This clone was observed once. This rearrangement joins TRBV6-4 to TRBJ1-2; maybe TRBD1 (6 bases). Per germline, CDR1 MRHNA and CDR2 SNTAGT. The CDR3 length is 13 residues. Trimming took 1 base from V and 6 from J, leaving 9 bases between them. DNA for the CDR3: TGTGCCAGCAGTGACTTCGGGGGGCATGGCTACACCTTC. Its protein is CASSDFGGHGYTF.

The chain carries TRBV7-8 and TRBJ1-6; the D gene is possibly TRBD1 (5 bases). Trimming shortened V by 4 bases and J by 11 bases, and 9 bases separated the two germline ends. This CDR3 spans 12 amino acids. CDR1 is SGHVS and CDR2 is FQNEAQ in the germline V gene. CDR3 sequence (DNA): TGTGCCAGCAGCTCGGACACGACACCCCTCCACTTT. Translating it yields CASSSDTTPLHF.

The CDR3 sequence is CASSLATAYGYTF. Written as DNA, the CDR3 is TGTGCCAGCAGTTTAGCGACAGCCTATGGCTACACCTTC. The chain combines TRBV28 with TRBJ1-2; weak D call: TRBD1 (5 bases). Germline V gene data show CDR1 as MDHEN and CDR2 as SYDVKM. This CDR3 contains 13 residues. The germline V and J ends were trimmed by 2 bases and 4 bases, with 8 bases remaining between them.

The CDR3 DNA follows: TGCGCCAGCAGCCGAGGGGCGAGCACTGAAGCTTTCTTT. It translates to CASSRGASTEAFF. This chain joins TRBV4-1 and TRBJ1-1, with D possibly TRBD1 on 5 matching bases. This CDR3 is built from 13 residues. V lost 4 bases and J 4 bases, leaving 10 bases between the germline ends. Germline-derived CDR1 and CDR2 are MGHRA and YSYEKL.

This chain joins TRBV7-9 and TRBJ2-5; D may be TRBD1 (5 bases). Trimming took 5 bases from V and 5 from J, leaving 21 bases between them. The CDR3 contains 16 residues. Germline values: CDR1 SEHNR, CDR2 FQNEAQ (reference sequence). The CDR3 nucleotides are TGTGCCAGCAGCCCTCCCGGCTTTAACTCAGGGGAGACCCAGTACTTC. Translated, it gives CASSPPGFNSGETQYF.

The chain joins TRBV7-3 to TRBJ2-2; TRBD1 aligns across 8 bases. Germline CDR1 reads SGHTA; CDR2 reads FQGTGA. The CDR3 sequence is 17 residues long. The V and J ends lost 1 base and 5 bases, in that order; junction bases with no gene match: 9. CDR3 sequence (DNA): TGTGCCAGCAGCTTAAACGGTGGGACAGGCGGTACCGGGGAGCTGTTTTTT. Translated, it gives CASSLNGGTGGTGELFF.

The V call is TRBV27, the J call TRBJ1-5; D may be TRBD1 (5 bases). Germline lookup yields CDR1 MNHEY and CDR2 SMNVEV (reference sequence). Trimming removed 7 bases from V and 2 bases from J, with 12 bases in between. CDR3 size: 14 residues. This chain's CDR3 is CASKGLGGNQPQHF. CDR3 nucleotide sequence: TGTGCCAGCAAGGGGCTGGGGGGCAATCAGCCCCAGCATTTT.

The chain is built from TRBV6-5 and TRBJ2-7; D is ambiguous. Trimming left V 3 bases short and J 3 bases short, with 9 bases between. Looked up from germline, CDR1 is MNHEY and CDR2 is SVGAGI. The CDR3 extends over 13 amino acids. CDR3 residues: CASSYFDGYEQYF. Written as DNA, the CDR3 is TGTGCCAGCAGTTATTTCGACGGCTACGAGCAGTACTTC.